This is a list of T cell receptor beta chains from one sample in a study of shared clonotypes between healthy human individuals. The protocol was immunoSEQ multiplex PCR, while the TCRdb copy is restricted to in-frame clones and leaves out a portion. The top ten clones hold 0.36% of a sample with 1.6 million or so clones, 97% to 99% of them seen once. Material for sequencing was naive CD4+ T cells sorted from blood. The receptor source for this set is a young man in good health. Both conserved end residues are part of each CDR3. A D gene is named only where the DNA matches it firmly. Size tells how often a clone was seen (once, few, many) or the class of an expanded clone, and some rows leave it out.

d_call,clone_size,v_call,j_call,cdr3_nt,cdr3_aa
-,-,TRBV19,TRBJ2-2,TGTGCCAGTAGTATAGCCCTGGGCGCGGGGGAGCTGTTTTTT,CASSIALGAGELFF
TRBD2,-,TRBV9,TRBJ2-3,TGTGCCAGCAGCGTAGTAGGGACTAGCGGGTTCGCAGATACGCAGTATTTT,CASSVVGTSGFADTQYF
TRBD2,-,TRBV11-2,TRBJ2-5,TGTGCCAGCAGCCCGGGACTAGCGGGAAGTGAAGAGACCCAGTACTTC,CASSPGLAGSEETQYF
-,-,TRBV18,TRBJ2-5,TGTGCCAGCTCACCACGTGTTACTCCCGGGGTGGAGACCCAGTACTTC,CASSPRVTPGVETQYF
TRBD1,-,TRBV7-8,TRBJ2-7,TGTGCCAGTGGGCCCATGACAGGGGGCTCCTACGAGCAGTACTTC,CASGPMTGGSYEQYF
-,-,TRBV30,TRBJ2-3,TGTGCCTGGAGTGTGGGAGATACGCAGTATTTT,CAWSVGDTQYF
TRBD1,-,TRBV5-1,TRBJ2-7,TGCGCCAGCAGCTTGGGTTTGGAGACAGGGGATATTCGAGGGGTCCACGAGCAGTACTTC,CASSLGLETGDIRGVHEQYF
TRBD1,-,TRBV9,TRBJ2-4,TGTGCCAGCAGCCCGACGACCGGGACAGGGGAAAACATTCAGTACTTC,CASSPTTGTGENIQYF
TRBD2,-,TRBV5-1,TRBJ2-1,TGCGCCAGCAGCTTGGCAGTTGGGACTAGCGGGATTCAGGAGCAGTTCTTC,CASSLAVGTSGIQEQFF
TRBD2,-,TRBV18,TRBJ2-3,TGTGCCAGCTCACCATTTGATAGCGGGAGTTTAGCAGATACGCAGTATTTT,CASSPFDSGSLADTQYF
-,-,TRBV4-1,TRBJ2-7,TGCGCCAGCAGCCAAGAGGTCAGCTATAGGCAGTACTTC,CASSQEVSYRQYF
-,-,TRBV5-1,TRBJ2-5,TGCGCCAGCAGCTTGGGTCAGTATCAAGAGACCCAGTACTTC,CASSLGQYQETQYF
TRBD1,-,TRBV29-1,TRBJ2-7,TGCAGCGTTGTAGGGGGACAGTTCCTCTACGAGCAGTACTTC,CSVVGGQFLYEQYF
TRBD2,-,TRBV5-4,TRBJ2-7,TGTGCCAGCAGCGCTTTAGCGGGAGTGGAGGAGCAGTACTTC,CASSALAGVEEQYF
TRBD2,once,TRBV7-2,TRBJ2-1,TGTGCCAGCAGTCGACTAGCGGGCTATGAGCAGTTCTTC,CASSRLAGYEQFF
-,-,TRBV2,TRBJ1-4,TGTGCCGGATCTTCTCGGGCTAATGAAAAACTGTTTTTT,CAGSSRANEKLFF
-,-,TRBV19,TRBJ2-6,TGTGCCAGTAGTTTCCTTGGGGTCCTCAACGTCCTGACTTTC,CASSFLGVLNVLTF
-,-,TRBV28,TRBJ2-1,TGTGCCAGCAGACGGACTGTTGAGCAGTTCTTC,CASRRTVEQFF
-,-,TRBV28,TRBJ2-2,TGTGCCAGCAGTTCACAAGAGGGACACCGAAGGACCGGGGAGCTGTTTTTT,CASSSQEGHRRTGELFF
-,-,TRBV25-1,TRBJ2-1,TGTGCCAGCAGTGTGAGGTGGGGGAACAATGAGCAGTTCTTC,CASSVRWGNNEQFF
-,-,TRBV5-4,TRBJ2-2,TGTGCCAGCAGGGACTGGGTCCACACCGGGGAGCTGTTTTTT,CASRDWVHTGELFF
TRBD1,-,TRBV7-9,TRBJ2-7,TGTGCCAGCAGCTCCAGACGACGGACAGGGGGCGGGTACGAGCAGTACTTC,CASSSRRRTGGGYEQYF
TRBD1,-,TRBV4-3,TRBJ1-5,TGCGCCAGCAGCCCACAGGGGGCGAATCAGCCCCAGCATTTT,CASSPQGANQPQHF
-,-,TRBV7-9,TRBJ2-2,TGTGCCAGCAGCTTAACCGGGACCGGGGAGCTGTTTTTT,CASSLTGTGELFF
TRBD1,once,TRBV28,TRBJ1-5,TGTGCCAGCAGTCTGGGACAGGGGAAAACGGAGCCCCAGCATTTT,CASSLGQGKTEPQHF
TRBD1,-,TRBV7-9,TRBJ2-3,TGTGCCAGCAGCTTTCCAAAAGGACAGGATCCTAGCACAGATACGCAGTATTTT,CASSFPKGQDPSTDTQYF
-,-,TRBV10-2,TRBJ1-4,TGCGCCAGCAGTGAGTCCTGGGCGCGGAATGAAAAACTGTTTTTT,CASSESWARNEKLFF
-,-,TRBV19,TRBJ2-3,TGTGCCAGTAGCTCTGGGGTCACAGATACGCAGTATTTT,CASSSGVTDTQYF
TRBD2,-,TRBV5-5,TRBJ2-1,TGTGCCAGCAGGGCAGCGGGAGTATCCTACAATGAGCAGTTCTTC,CASRAAGVSYNEQFF
TRBD1,-,TRBV6-4,TRBJ2-1,TGTGCCAGAAAAGCAGGGGGCCTGAACTACAATGAGCAGTTCTTC,CARKAGGLNYNEQFF
TRBD1,once,TRBV19,TRBJ1-5,TGTGCCAGTAGTACAAGACAGGGAATTGCTCAGCCCCAGCATTTT,CASSTRQGIAQPQHF
TRBD1,-,TRBV5-1,TRBJ1-2,TGCGCCAGCAGCCTCCGGACAGGGGACTATGGCTACACCTTC,CASSLRTGDYGYTF
-,-,TRBV18,TRBJ2-4,TGTGCCAGCTCACCGGTCAGCATAGCCAAAAACATTCAGTACTTC,CASSPVSIAKNIQYF
-,once,TRBV5-5,TRBJ2-3,TGTGCCAGCAGCTTGAGCACAGATACGCAGTATTTT,CASSLSTDTQYF
-,-,TRBV7-2,TRBJ1-1,TGTGCCAGCAGCCCCAGGACCAACACTGAAGCTTTCTTT,CASSPRTNTEAFF
TRBD1,-,TRBV14,TRBJ2-1,TGTGCCAGTGCACAGGGGGCCCACAATGAGCAGTTCTTC,CASAQGAHNEQFF
-,-,TRBV16,TRBJ1-1,TGTGCCAGCAGCCGTGATTTGTTGGGTAAGGTTTTCTTT,CASSRDLLGKVFF
TRBD2,-,TRBV9,TRBJ2-3,TGTGCCAGCAGCGTATCGGGACTAGCGGGAGCAGATACGCAGTATTTT,CASSVSGLAGADTQYF
TRBD2,-,TRBV27,TRBJ2-5,TGTGCCAGCAGGCAAGGGACTAGCGGGAGCCAGGGGACCCAGTACTTC,CASRQGTSGSQGTQYF
TRBD1,-,TRBV5-4,TRBJ2-7,TGTGCCAGCAGACGGGACAGGGGATTCTCCTACGAGCAGTACTTC,CASRRDRGFSYEQYF
-,once,TRBV7-3,TRBJ2-1,TGTGCCAGCAGCTTAACGGGCTACAATGAGCAGTTCTTC,CASSLTGYNEQFF
-,-,TRBV5-6,TRBJ1-1,TGTGCCAGCAGCTTGTCAAGGCAGGGGAACACTGAAGCTTTCTTT,CASSLSRQGNTEAFF
-,-,TRBV7-2,TRBJ1-4,TGTGCCAGCAGCTTTGGGGGTGAAAAACTGTTTTTT,CASSFGGEKLFF
TRBD2,-,TRBV5-5,TRBJ2-7,TGTGCCAGCAGCTTGGTTCTAGCGGACCCCTCCTACGAGCAGTACTTC,CASSLVLADPSYEQYF
-,-,TRBV5-4,TRBJ1-4,TGTGCCAGCAGCTTAGGCATTCCTGCAACTAATGAAAAACTGTTTTTT,CASSLGIPATNEKLFF
-,-,TRBV18,TRBJ1-4,TGTGCCAGCTCACCACGAGAGGTTCGGGCAACTAATGAAAAACTGTTTTTT,CASSPREVRATNEKLFF
TRBD1,-,TRBV7-2,TRBJ2-5,TGTGCCAGCAGCTCAAACCACAGGGGTGAGACCCAGTACTTC,CASSSNHRGETQYF
-,once,TRBV5-4,TRBJ2-5,TGTGCCAGCAGCTTGGATTCTGGAGAGACCCAGTACTTC,CASSLDSGETQYF
-,-,TRBV6-5,TRBJ1-2,TGTGCCAGCAGTTACGACGACCGGACCAACTATGGCTACACCTTC,CASSYDDRTNYGYTF
TRBD1,-,TRBV29-1,TRBJ2-7,TGCAGCGCGAAAACAGGGGGATCCTACGAGCAGTACTTC,CSAKTGGSYEQYF
-,-,TRBV7-2,TRBJ2-1,TGTGCCAGCAGCTTAGACCCGCCCTCGCTCTACAATGAGCAGTTCTTC,CASSLDPPSLYNEQFF